This T cell receptor beta chain was sequenced for a study of shared clonotypes between healthy human individuals. Study results and caveats: Naive subsets generally exceeded memory subsets in estimated richness. Generation probability values for non-shared clonotypes were lower than those for clonotypes shared by all four donors.

None of the donors, who were healthy HIV-negative adults, had recently had acute infections or vaccinations. In germline, CDR1 is SGHAT, CDR2 FQNNGV. CDR3 size: 19 residues. The V end lost 1 base, the J end lost 0 bases, and 16 bases lay between the germline ends. This clone was seen only once. Its antigen remains unidentified. Produced via immunoSEQ multiplex PCR; TCRdb's table is partial and in-frame only. The sample has roughly 2.4 million clones; around 95% are singletons. The sequencing sample was made of naive CD4+ T cells sorted from blood. Subset noted: CD45RA+ positively selected. The sequence derives from a young man in good health. The chain is built from TRBV11-2 and TRBJ2-6; D possibly corresponds to TRBD1 (6 bases). DNA for the CDR3: TGTGCCAGCAGCTTAGGTTTAGGACAGATGAGCTCTGGGGCCAACGTCCTGACTTTC. It encodes CASSLGLGQMSSGANVLTF.